Presented here are 9 T cell receptor beta chains from one specimen sequenced in a study of cytomegalovirus exposure and HLA in healthy donors. PCR was performed using 60 Vbeta and 13 Jbeta primers. Clones were sequenced by immunoSEQ multiplex PCR, and TCRdb holds only the in-frame ones, with some missing. The profile shows about 160,000 clones, approximately 84% of them singletons. The sequenced sample consisted of PBMCs. These receptors came from a man aged 25-45 years in good health and CMV-seronegative.

The V call is TRBV7-2, the J call TRBJ2-1; D is possibly TRBD1 (6 bases). Trimming left V 2 bases short and J 4 bases short, with 21 bases between. There are 18 residues in the CDR3. Per the germline V gene, CDR1 is SGHTA and CDR2 is FQGNSA. As DNA, the CDR3 is TGTGCCAGCAGCTTACAGGGGAGAGGTGCATTCTTGTACAATGAGCAGTTCTTC. Translated: CASSLQGRGAFLYNEQFF.

In DNA, the CDR3 is TGCGCCAGCAGTGATAGACTAGCGGGGGGTACAATTACAGATACGCAGTATTTT. Translating it yields CASSDRLAGGTITDTQYF. This chain connects TRBV10-2 to TRBJ2-3; 13 positions match TRBD2. CDR1 is WSHSY, CDR2 SAAADI, per germline. The CDR3 is 18 residues long. Trimming took 3 bases from V and 3 from J; bases not matched to a gene: 9.

The chain carries TRBV10-3 and TRBJ2-1; 10 bases are a match to TRBD2. Germline V gene data show CDR1 as ENHRY and CDR2 as SYGVKD. J gave up 0 bases and V 2 bases, and 1 base lay outside the gene matches. The CDR3 extends over 16 amino acids. The DNA for the CDR3 is TGTGCCATCAGTGAGGCTAGCGGGAGCTCCTACAATGAGCAGTTCTTC. This codes for CAISEASGSSYNEQFF.

The genes are TRBV11-3 and TRBJ2-5, with D perhaps matching TRBD1 (6 bases). CDR3 length equals 16 residues. Trimming stripped 3 bases from V and 5 bases from J, with 19 bases between. Looked up from germline, CDR1 is SGHNT and CDR2 is YENEEA. The CDR3 region has the DNA TGTGCCAGCAGCTTTGGGTTAGGGGGAAGGGAGGAGACCCAGTACTTC. It codes for CASSFGLGGREETQYF.

This chain connects TRBV30 to TRBJ2-6; 8 nucleotides align to TRBD1. In germline, CDR1 is GTSNPN, CDR2 SVGIG (reference sequence). Trimming cost V 4 bases and J 3 bases; bases outside gene matches: 5. The CDR3 length is 15 residues. The CDR3: CAWIPDRVGANVLTF. The CDR3 bases are TGTGCCTGGATCCCGGACAGGGTTGGGGCCAACGTCCTGACTTTC.

The chain is built from TRBV6-5 and TRBJ1-1, with TRBD1 matching over 7 bases. The germline CDR1 and CDR2 sequences are MNHEY and SVGAGI. Trimming took 6 bases from V and 11 from J; bases not matched to a gene: 15. The CDR3 contains 14 residues. CDR3 in DNA: TGTGCCAGCAGGGGACGTACAGGGGCCTTGGAGGCTTTCTTT. Translated, it gives CASRGRTGALEAFF.

This clone appeared a single time. V and J are TRBV30 and TRBJ2-7; 11 bases map to TRBD2. Germline V lookup: CDR1 GTSNPN, CDR2 SVGIG (reference sequence). The CDR3 runs to 15 residues. The J segment lost 5 bases and the V segment lost 0 bases, leaving 6 bases of the junction unmatched. Here the CDR3 reads CAWSVLAGGRNEQYF. DNA for the CDR3: TGTGCCTGGAGTGTCCTAGCGGGGGGCCGCAACGAGCAGTACTTC. The variable domain in full, completed from reference TRBV30 and TRBJ2-7, reads SQTIHQWPATLVQPVGSPLSLECTVEGTSNPNLYWYRQAAGRGLQLLFYSVGIGQISSEVPQNLSASRPQDRQFILSSKKLLLSDSGFYLCAWSVLAGGRNEQYFGPGTRLTVT.

The rearrangement uses TRBV5-1 and TRBJ2-2; D might be TRBD1 (6 bases). CDR1 SGHRS and CDR2 YFSETQ come from the germline V gene. The V end lost 4 bases, the J end lost 0 bases, and 13 bases lay between the germline ends. The CDR3 length is 16 residues. The CDR3 DNA follows: TGCGCCAGCAGCCACCTGACAGGTTCGAACACCGGGGAGCTGTTTTTT. This translates into CASSHLTGSNTGELFF.

The rearrangement links TRBV9 to TRBJ1-2; 8 bases are a match to TRBD1. The CDR3 loop spans 14 amino acids. Trimming cost V 1 base and J 5 bases; bases outside gene matches: 4. CDR1 and CDR2 from the germline V gene are SGDLS and YYNGEE. The CDR3 nucleotides read TGTGCCAGCAGCGTATCAGGGGGCGAGTATGGCTACACCTTC. This sequence encodes CASSVSGGEYGYTF.